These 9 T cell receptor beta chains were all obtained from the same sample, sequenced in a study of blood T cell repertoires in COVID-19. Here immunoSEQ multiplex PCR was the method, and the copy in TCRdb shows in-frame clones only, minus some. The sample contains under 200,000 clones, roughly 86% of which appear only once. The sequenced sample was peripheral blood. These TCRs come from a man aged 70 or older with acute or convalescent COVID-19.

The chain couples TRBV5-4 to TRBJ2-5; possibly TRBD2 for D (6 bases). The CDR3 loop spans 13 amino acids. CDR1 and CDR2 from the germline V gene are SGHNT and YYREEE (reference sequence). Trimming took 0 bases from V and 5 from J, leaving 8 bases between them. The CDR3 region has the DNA TGTGCCAGCAGCTTGGATGGAGGGGAGACCCAGTACTTC. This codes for CASSLDGGETQYF.

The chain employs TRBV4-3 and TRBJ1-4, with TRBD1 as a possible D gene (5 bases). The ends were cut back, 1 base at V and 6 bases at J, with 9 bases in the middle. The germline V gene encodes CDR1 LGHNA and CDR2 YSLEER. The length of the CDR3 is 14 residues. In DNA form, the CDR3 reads TGCGCCAGCAGCCAAGGCGGGACGGATGAAAAACTGTTTTTT. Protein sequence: CASSQGGTDEKLFF.

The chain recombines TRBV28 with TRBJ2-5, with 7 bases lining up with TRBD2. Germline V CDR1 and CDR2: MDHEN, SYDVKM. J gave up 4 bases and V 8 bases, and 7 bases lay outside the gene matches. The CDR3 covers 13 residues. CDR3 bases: TGTGCCAGCCGGGAGGAGGGTTTAGAGACCCAGTACTTC. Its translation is CASREEGLETQYF. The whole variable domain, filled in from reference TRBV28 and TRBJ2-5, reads DVKVTQSSRYLVKRTGEKVFLECVQDMDHENMFWYRQDPGLGLRLIYFSYDVKMKEKGDIPEGYSVSREKKERFSLILESASTNQTSMYLCASREEGLETQYFGPGTRLLVL.

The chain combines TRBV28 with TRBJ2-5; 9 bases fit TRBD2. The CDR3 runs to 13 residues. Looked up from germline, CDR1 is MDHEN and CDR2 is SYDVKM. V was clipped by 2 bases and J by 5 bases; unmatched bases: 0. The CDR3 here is CASSLGLAETQYF. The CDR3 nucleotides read TGTGCCAGCAGTTTAGGACTAGCGGAGACCCAGTACTTC.

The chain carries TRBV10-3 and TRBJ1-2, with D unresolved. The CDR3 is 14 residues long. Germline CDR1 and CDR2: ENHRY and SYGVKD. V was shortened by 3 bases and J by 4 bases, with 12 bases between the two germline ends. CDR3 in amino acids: CAISDLGRSYGYTF. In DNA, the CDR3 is TGTGCCATCAGTGATCTTGGCAGATCCTATGGCTACACCTTC.

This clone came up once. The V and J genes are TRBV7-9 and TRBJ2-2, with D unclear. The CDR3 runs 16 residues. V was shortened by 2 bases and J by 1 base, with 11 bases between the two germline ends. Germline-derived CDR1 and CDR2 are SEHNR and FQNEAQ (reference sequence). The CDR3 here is CASSLTPTGNTGELFF. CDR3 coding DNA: TGTGCCAGCAGCTTAACCCCGACGGGGAACACCGGGGAGCTGTTTTTT. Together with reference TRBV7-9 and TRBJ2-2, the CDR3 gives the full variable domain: DTGVSQNPRHKITKRGQNVTFRCDPISEHNRLYWYRQTLGQGPEFLTYFQNEAQLEKSRLLSDRFSAERPKGSFSTLEIQRTEQGDSAMYLCASSLTPTGNTGELFFGEGSRLTVL.

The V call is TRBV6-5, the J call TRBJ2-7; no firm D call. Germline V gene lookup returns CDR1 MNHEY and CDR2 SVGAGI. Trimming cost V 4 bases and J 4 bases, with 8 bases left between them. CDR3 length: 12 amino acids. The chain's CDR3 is CASSSPSYEQYF. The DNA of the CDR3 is TGTGCCAGCAGTTCCCCGTCGTACGAGCAGTACTTC.

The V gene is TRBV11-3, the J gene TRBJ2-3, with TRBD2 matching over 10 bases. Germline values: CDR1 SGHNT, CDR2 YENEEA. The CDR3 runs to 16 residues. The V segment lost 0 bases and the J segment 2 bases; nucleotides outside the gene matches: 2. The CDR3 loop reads CASSLDTSGITDTQYF. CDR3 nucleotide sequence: TGTGCCAGCAGCTTAGATACTAGCGGGATCACAGATACGCAGTATTTT.

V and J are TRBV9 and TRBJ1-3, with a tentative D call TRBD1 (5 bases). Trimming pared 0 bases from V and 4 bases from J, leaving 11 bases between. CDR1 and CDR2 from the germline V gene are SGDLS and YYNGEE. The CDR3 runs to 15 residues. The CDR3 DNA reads TGTGCCAGCAGCGTAGATTGGGGGGGAGGAAACACCATATATTTT. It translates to CASSVDWGGGNTIYF. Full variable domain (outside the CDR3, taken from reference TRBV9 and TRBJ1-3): DSGVTQTPKHLITATGQRVTLRCSPRSGDLSVYWYQQSLDQGLQFLIQYYNGEERAKGNILERFSAQQFPDLHSELNLSSLELGDSALYFCASSVDWGGGNTIYFGEGSWLTVV.